This T cell receptor (beta chain) was recovered during a study of blood T cell repertoires in COVID-19. For the study at large: From the United States, Italy and Spain came samples of acute and convalescent COVID-19.

The V gene end was trimmed by 2 bases and the J gene end by 8 bases; junction bases not matched to a gene: 7. The CDR3 covers 13 residues. Germline V CDR1 and CDR2: GTSNPN, SVGIG (reference sequence). The repertoire was sequenced with immunoSEQ multiplex PCR; TCRdb's copy has only in-frame clones and lacks some. The sample lists approximately 97,000 clones, roughly nine tenths occurring once. The V and J genes are TRBV30 and TRBJ1-1, with 8 bases lining up with TRBD1. The sequenced sample was peripheral blood. The TCR was taken from a woman in her 50s with COVID-19, enrolled during active disease. CDR3 coding DNA: TGTGCCTGGAGTCCAGGGGGCACTGGGGAAGCTTTCTTT. Translating gives CAWSPGGTGEAFF.